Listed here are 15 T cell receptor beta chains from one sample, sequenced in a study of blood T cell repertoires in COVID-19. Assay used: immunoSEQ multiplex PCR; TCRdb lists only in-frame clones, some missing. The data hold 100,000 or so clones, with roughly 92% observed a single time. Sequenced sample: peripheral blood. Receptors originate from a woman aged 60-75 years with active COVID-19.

CDR3 loop: CASSPKRQGNYGYTF. The CDR3 DNA reads TGTGCCAGCAGCCCCAAGCGACAGGGAAACTATGGCTACACCTTC. This sequence joins TRBV5-6 and TRBJ1-2; 7 bases match TRBD1. The CDR3 length is 15 residues. Germline V CDR1 and CDR2: SGHDT, YYEEEE. Losses at the gene ends were 4 bases for V and 2 bases for J; bases not matched to a gene: 8.

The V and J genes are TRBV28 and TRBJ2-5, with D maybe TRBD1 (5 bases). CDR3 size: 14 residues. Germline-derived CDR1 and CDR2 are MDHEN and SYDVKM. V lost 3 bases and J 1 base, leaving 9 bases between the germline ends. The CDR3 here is CASSLTAPQETQYF. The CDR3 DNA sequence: TGTGCCAGCAGTTTGACAGCCCCCCAAGAGACCCAGTACTTC. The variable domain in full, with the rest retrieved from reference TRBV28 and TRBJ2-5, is DVKVTQSSRYLVKRTGEKVFLECVQDMDHENMFWYRQDPGLGLRLIYFSYDVKMKEKGDIPEGYSVSREKKERFSLILESASTNQTSMYLCASSLTAPQETQYFGPGTRLLVL.

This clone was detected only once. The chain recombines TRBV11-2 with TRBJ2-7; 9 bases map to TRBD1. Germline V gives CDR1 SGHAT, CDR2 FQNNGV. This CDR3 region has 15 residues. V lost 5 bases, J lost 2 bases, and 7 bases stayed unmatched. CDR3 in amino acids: CASSQGTGRTYEQYF. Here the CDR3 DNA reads TGTGCCAGCAGCCAAGGGACAGGGAGAACCTACGAGCAGTACTTC.

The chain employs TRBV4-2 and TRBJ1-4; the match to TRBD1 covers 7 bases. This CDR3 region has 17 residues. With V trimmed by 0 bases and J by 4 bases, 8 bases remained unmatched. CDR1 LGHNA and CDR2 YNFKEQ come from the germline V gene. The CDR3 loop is CASSQDSMAGGNEKLFF. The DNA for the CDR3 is TGTGCCAGCAGCCAAGATAGCATGGCAGGGGGTAATGAAAAACTGTTTTTT.

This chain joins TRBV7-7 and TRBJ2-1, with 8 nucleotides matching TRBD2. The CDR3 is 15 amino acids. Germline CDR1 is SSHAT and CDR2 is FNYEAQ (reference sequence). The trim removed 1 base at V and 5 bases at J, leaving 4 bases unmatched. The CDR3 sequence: CASSLGGGGNNEQFF. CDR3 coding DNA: TGTGCCAGCAGCTTAGGCGGCGGGGGGAACAATGAGCAGTTCTTC.

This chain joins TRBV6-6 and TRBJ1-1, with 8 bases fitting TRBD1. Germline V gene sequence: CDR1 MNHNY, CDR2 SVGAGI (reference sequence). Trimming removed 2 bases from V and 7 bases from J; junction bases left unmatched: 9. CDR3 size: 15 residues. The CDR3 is CASSYPQGVGGEAFF. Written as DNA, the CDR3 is TGTGCCAGCAGTTACCCACAGGGGGTAGGGGGTGAAGCTTTCTTT.

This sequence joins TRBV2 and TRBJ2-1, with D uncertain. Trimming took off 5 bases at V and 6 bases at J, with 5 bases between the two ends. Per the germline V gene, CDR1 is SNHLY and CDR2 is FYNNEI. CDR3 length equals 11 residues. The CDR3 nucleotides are TGTGCCAGCAGTCCCCTCAATGAGCAGTTCTTC. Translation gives CASSPLNEQFF. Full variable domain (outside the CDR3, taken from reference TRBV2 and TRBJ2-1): EPEVTQTPSHQVTQMGQEVILRCVPISNHLYFYWYRQILGQKVEFLVSFYNNEISEKSEIFDDQFSVERPDGSNFTLKIRSTKLEDSAMYFCASSPLNEQFFGPGTRLTVL.

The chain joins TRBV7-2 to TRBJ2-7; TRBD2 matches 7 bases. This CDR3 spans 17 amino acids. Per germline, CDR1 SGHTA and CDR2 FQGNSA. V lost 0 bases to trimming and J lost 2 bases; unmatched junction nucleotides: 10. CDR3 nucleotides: TGTGCCAGCAGCTTAGCATTCAGCGGGATTAAACCCTACGAGCAGTACTTC. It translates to CASSLAFSGIKPYEQYF.

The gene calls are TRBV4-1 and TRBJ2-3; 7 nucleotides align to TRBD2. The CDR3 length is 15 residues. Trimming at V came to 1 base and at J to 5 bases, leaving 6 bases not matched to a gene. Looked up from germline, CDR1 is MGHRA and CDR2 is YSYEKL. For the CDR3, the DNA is TGCGCCAGCAGCCAAGGTGCGGGAGTATTAGATACGCAGTATTTT. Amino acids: CASSQGAGVLDTQYF.

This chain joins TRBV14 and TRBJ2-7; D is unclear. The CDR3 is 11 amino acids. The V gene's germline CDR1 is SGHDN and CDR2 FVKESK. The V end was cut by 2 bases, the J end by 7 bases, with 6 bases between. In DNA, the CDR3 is TGTGCCAGCAGCCAATCATCAGAGCAGTACTTC. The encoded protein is CASSQSSEQYF.

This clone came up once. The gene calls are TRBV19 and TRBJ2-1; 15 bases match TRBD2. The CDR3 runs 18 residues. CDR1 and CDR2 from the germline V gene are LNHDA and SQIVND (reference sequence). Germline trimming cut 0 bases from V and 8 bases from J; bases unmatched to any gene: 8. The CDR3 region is CASSIDIGLAGGWDEQFF. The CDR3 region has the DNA TGTGCCAGTAGTATAGACATCGGACTAGCGGGAGGGTGGGATGAGCAGTTCTTC.

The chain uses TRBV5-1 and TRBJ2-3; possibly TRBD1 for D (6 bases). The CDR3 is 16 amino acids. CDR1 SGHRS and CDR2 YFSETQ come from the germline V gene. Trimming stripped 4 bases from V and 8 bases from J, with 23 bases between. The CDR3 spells CASSQRGDMLGATQYF. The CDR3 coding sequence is TGCGCCAGCAGCCAAAGAGGGGACATGCTAGGGGCTACGCAGTATTTT. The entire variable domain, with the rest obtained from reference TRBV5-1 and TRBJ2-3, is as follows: KAGVTQTPRYLIKTRGQQVTLSCSPISGHRSVSWYQQTPGQGLQFLFEYFSETQRNKGNFPGRFSGRQFSNSRSEMNVSTLELGDSALYLCASSQRGDMLGATQYFGPGTRLTVL.

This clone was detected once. The CDR3 loop is CASSSPGLYSGNTIYF. In DNA, the CDR3 is TGTGCCAGCAGTTCGCCAGGACTCTACTCTGGAAACACCATATATTTT. The chain recombines TRBV28 with TRBJ1-3; D is uncertain. V shed 4 bases and J shed 0 bases, with 13 bases lying between them. The germline V gene encodes CDR1 MDHEN and CDR2 SYDVKM. CDR3 length: 16 residues.

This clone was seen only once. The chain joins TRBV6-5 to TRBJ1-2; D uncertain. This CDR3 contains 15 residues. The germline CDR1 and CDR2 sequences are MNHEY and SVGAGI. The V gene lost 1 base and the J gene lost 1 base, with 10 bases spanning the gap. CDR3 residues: CASSYLTTLNYGYTF. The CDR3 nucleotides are TGTGCCAGCAGTTACTTAACTACCCTTAACTATGGCTACACCTTC.

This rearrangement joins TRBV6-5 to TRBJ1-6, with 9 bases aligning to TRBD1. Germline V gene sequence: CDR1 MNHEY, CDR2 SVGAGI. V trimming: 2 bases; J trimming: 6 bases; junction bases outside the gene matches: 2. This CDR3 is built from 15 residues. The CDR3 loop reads CASSYGGQGNSPLHF. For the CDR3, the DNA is TGTGCCAGCAGTTACGGGGGACAGGGTAATTCACCCCTCCACTTT.